This is a list of T cell receptor beta chains from one sample in a study of T cells in Graves' hyperthyroidism and ophthalmopathy. A single record per CDR3 protein comes from TCRdb applying MiXCR to the multiplex PCR reads. The sample lists roughly 170,000 distinct CDR3 sequences; 8% to 9.5% were seen once. Sample: blood. Source of these receptors: a woman between 18 and 29 years old with Graves' hyperthyroidism that later progressed to Graves' ophthalmopathy. The CDR3 runs from the conserved cysteine through the conserved F or W. Fields, in order: clone size, D gene, V gene, J gene, CDR3 protein, CDR3 DNA. The D gene is left open where the match is weak. Expanded clones are given a class, and other clones once, few, many or no size at all.

few	NA	TRBV4-1	TRBJ1-5	CASSLRASGNQPQHF	TGCGCCAGCAGCCTGAGAGCGTCTGGCAATCAGCCCCAGCATTTT
many	NA	TRBV10-3	TRBJ1-1	CAISYYGENTEAFF	TGTGCCATCAGTTATTATGGGGAGAACACTGAAGCTTTCTTT
many	TRBD2	TRBV14	TRBJ2-5	CASSQRLAGIETQYF	TGTGCCAGCAGCCAACGGCTAGCGGGAATAGAGACCCAGTACTTC
many	TRBD2	TRBV7-6	TRBJ2-1	CASSLAASGIYNEQFF	TGTGCCAGCAGCTTAGCGGCTAGCGGGATCTACAATGAGCAGTTCTTC
many	TRBD2	TRBV6-2/TRBV6-3	TRBJ2-1	CASSGLAGVSNEQFF	TGTGCCAGCAGCGGACTAGCGGGAGTGTCAAATGAGCAGTTCTTC
NA	NA	TRBV3-1	TRBJ1-3	CASSQANPGGTIYF	TGTGCCAGCAGCCAAGCCAACCCGGGGGGCACCATATATTTT
many	NA	TRBV12-3/TRBV12-4	TRBJ1-5	CASSLGGRWPGNQPQHF	TGTGCCAGCAGTTTAGGTGGACGGTGGCCTGGCAATCAGCCCCAGCATTTT
NA	NA	TRBV5-1	TRBJ2-1	CASFTGEGLFKNEQFF	TGCGCCAGTTTCACAGGGGAGGGCCTTTTCAAAAATGAGCAGTTCTTC
many	TRBD2	TRBV2	TRBJ2-3	CASSHEGLALTDTQYF	TGTGCCAGCAGCCACGAGGGACTAGCGCTGACAGATACGCAGTATTTT
NA	TRBD1	TRBV6-2/TRBV6-3	TRBJ2-7	CASSRDSQSYEQYF	TGTGCCAGCAGCCGGGACAGTCAATCCTACGAGCAGTACTTC
many	TRBD1	TRBV18	TRBJ2-1	CASSPLQGANEQFF	TGTGCCAGCTCACCTTTACAGGGGGCAAATGAGCAGTTCTTC
many	NA	TRBV5-6	TRBJ1-1	CASSLVGDAFF	TGTGCCAGCAGCTTGGTTGGGGACGCTTTCTTT
NA	NA	TRBV6-4	TRBJ2-3	CASSDSSEDTQYF	TGTGCCAGCAGTGACTCTTCAGAAGATACGCAGTATTTT
NA	TRBD1	TRBV30	TRBJ2-7	CAWSAKPDRRNYEQYF	TGTGCCTGGAGTGCTAAGCCGGACAGGAGGAACTACGAGCAGTACTTC